The 25 T cell receptor beta chains in this list originate from one sample, sequenced in a study of shared clonotypes between healthy human individuals. The data were produced by immunoSEQ multiplex PCR, yet TCRdb's version contains in-frame clones alone and is incomplete. Among 1,100,000 or so clones, 78% were seen once, and the ten largest hold approximately 0.5%. Sequencing was carried out using memory CD4+ T cells from PBMCs. Noted subset: CD45RA-negative fraction. The source of these receptors is a man between 18 and 35 years old in good health. Some clones in this sample may be carry-over from other donors' samples.

The V gene is TRBV9, the J gene TRBJ2-3; D possibly matches TRBD1 or TRBD2 (5 bases each). Germline V gives CDR1 SGDLS, CDR2 YYNGEE. V gave up 3 bases and J gave up 2 bases, with 13 bases separating them. CDR3 length: 15 amino acids. CDR3 nucleotides: TGTGCCAGCAGCGCGGGGCCTCACCCCACAGATACGCAGTATTTT. Translation: CASSAGPHPTDTQYF.

CDR3 residues: CASSPGAGEQYF. As DNA, the CDR3 is TGTGCCAGCAGCCCCGGGGCAGGGGAGCAGTACTTC. The genes are TRBV11-3 and TRBJ2-7; tentatively, D is TRBD1 or TRBD2 (5 bases each). The CDR3 spans 12 residues. CDR1 SGHNT and CDR2 YENEEA come from the germline V gene. The V gene lost 5 bases and the J gene lost 7 bases, with 12 bases spanning the gap.

The rearrangement links TRBV4-2 to TRBJ2-1; 10 nucleotides agree with TRBD2. Germline V gives CDR1 LGHNA, CDR2 YNFKEQ. This CDR3 region has 15 residues. V shed 6 bases, J shed 8 bases, and the junction held 10 bases outside the gene matches. The CDR3 DNA reads TGTGCCAGCAGACCCGGGGCTAGCGGGAGCGATGAGCAGTTCTTC. It yields the protein CASRPGASGSDEQFF.

A few counts support this clone. In DNA, the CDR3 is TGCGCCAGCGGAGTGGGCGGGAGGAATAATGAGCAGTTCTTC. It codes for CASGVGGRNNEQFF. V usage is TRBV5-1 and J usage is TRBJ2-1, with 8 nucleotides matching TRBD2. CDR3 size: 14 residues. The germline CDR1 and CDR2 sequences are SGHRS and YFSETQ. With 7 bases clipped from V and 7 bases from J, the junction kept 10 bases outside the gene matches. The full variable domain, with the rest looked up from reference TRBV5-1 and TRBJ2-1, is KAGVTQTPRYLIKTRGQQVTLSCSPISGHRSVSWYQQTPGQGLQFLFEYFSETQRNKGNFPGRFSGRQFSNSRSEMNVSTLELGDSALYLCASGVGGRNNEQFFGPGTRLTVL.

The V call is TRBV6-5, the J call TRBJ1-1, with D possibly TRBD1 on 5 matching bases. The V and J ends lost 7 bases and 0 bases respectively, with 12 bases between them. CDR3 length: 14 residues. The V gene's germline CDR1 is MNHEY and CDR2 SVGAGI. CDR3 residues: CASTSPGLNTEAFF. In DNA, the CDR3 is TGTGCCAGCACCTCACCGGGACTGAACACTGAAGCTTTCTTT.

This clone was observed a handful of times. The genes are TRBV28 and TRBJ1-1, with 8 bases that match TRBD1. Per the germline V gene, CDR1 is MDHEN and CDR2 is SYDVKM. J was trimmed by 4 bases and V by 3 bases; bases with no gene match: 7. The CDR3 extends over 15 amino acids. The CDR3 bases are TGTGCCAGCAGTTTCATGGACAGGGCTTCCACTGAAGCTTTCTTT. It is translated as CASSFMDRASTEAFF.

This clone occurred a few times. One end of the junction is discordant with germline, which a read error may explain. The rearrangement links TRBV30 to TRBJ2-6; tentatively, D is TRBD1 (5 bases). The germline V gene has CDR1 GTSNPN and CDR2 SVGIG (reference sequence). The CDR3 length is 17 residues. CDR3 nucleotides: TGTGCCTGGAGTAAAAGGGGTTTACGCTCTGGGGCCAACGTCCTGACCTTC. Translation gives CAWSKRGLRSGANVLTF.

V usage is TRBV6-1 and J usage is TRBJ2-7; 8 positions agree with TRBD2. The CDR3 consists of 16 residues. V gave up 6 bases and J gave up 0 bases; unmatched junction bases: 10. CDR1 is MNHNS and CDR2 is SASEGT in the germline V gene. DNA of the CDR3: TGTGCCAGCAGGGAAAGAGCGGGAGCAGGCTCCTACGAGCAGTACTTC. This sequence encodes CASRERAGAGSYEQYF.

The V and J genes are TRBV10-2 and TRBJ2-5, with 9 bases matching TRBD2. Germline assignment: CDR1 WSHSY and CDR2 SAAADI. Trimming cost V 7 bases and J 5 bases; bases outside gene matches: 8. The CDR3 runs 14 residues. The CDR3, as DNA: TGCGCCAGCACCCGGCAGCGGGGGGAGGAGACCCAGTACTTC. It codes for CASTRQRGEETQYF.

V gene TRBV19 combines with J gene TRBJ1-2; D is ambiguous. This CDR3 comprises 13 residues. Germline-derived CDR1 and CDR2 are LNHDA and SQIVND (reference sequence). V dropped 3 bases and J dropped 8 bases, with 13 bases sitting between them. CDR3 nucleotides: TGTGCCAGTAGTATCGCCCCGCATAGAGGCTACACCTTC. Encoded protein: CASSIAPHRGYTF. The full variable domain, its missing parts supplied by reference TRBV19 and TRBJ1-2, is DGGITQSPKYLFRKEGQNVTLSCEQNLNHDAMYWYRQDPGQGLRLIYYSQIVNDFQKGDIAEGYSVSREKKESFPLTVTSAQKNPTAFYLCASSIAPHRGYTFGSGTRLTVV.

This chain links TRBV27 with TRBJ2-7, with TRBD2 identical over 8 bases. CDR1 and CDR2 from the germline V gene are MNHEY and SMNVEV (reference sequence). The CDR3 spans 13 residues. V trimming: 6 bases; J trimming: 2 bases; junction bases outside the gene matches: 3. CDR3 protein: CASRAGGTYEQYF. CDR3 sequence (DNA): TGTGCCAGCAGGGCGGGAGGCACCTACGAGCAGTACTTC.

The CDR3 DNA is TGTGCCAGCCTCGGACAGGGGAAGACCCAGTACTTC. The encoded protein is CASLGQGKTQYF. The rearrangement uses TRBV6-1 and TRBJ2-5, with 9 bases matching TRBD1. Germline V gives CDR1 MNHNS, CDR2 SASEGT. CDR3 length: 12 residues. J was trimmed by 6 bases and V by 8 bases; bases with no gene match: 4.

This rearrangement joins TRBV18 to TRBJ2-5; 7 positions agree with TRBD2. Germline trimming cut 2 bases from V and 5 bases from J; bases unmatched to any gene: 5. The length of the CDR3 is 14 residues. Germline V gene sequence: CDR1 KGHSH, CDR2 LQKENI. The chain's CDR3 is CASSPRDGRETQYF. In DNA, the CDR3 is TGTGCCAGCTCACCAAGGGACGGGAGGGAGACCCAGTACTTC.

The chain is built from TRBV12-5 and TRBJ2-6; D not certain. Germline loops: CDR1 LGHNT, CDR2 FRNRAP. The CDR3 covers 16 residues. Trimming removed 1 base at V and 0 bases at J, with 7 bases between. The DNA for the CDR3 is TGTGCTAGTGGTTTGGGACGAATCTCTGGGGCCAACGTCCTGACTTTC. Amino acid sequence: CASGLGRISGANVLTF.

With respect to this clone: The same CDR3 can be traced to other DNA sequences in this sample. This sequence joins TRBV7-9 and TRBJ1-4; a possible D gene is TRBD1 (6 bases). From germline, CDR1 is SEHNR and CDR2 FQNEAQ (reference sequence). The ends were cut back, 2 bases at V and 8 bases at J, with 15 bases in the middle. CDR3 length equals 15 residues. CDR3 loop: CASSLMGPGEEKLFF. Here the CDR3 DNA reads TGTGCCAGCAGCTTAATGGGCCCAGGGGAGGAAAAACTGTTTTTT.

V and J are TRBV7-8 and TRBJ1-3; TRBD1 agrees at 9 bases. The CDR3 extends over 17 amino acids. Germline CDR1 and CDR2: SGHVS and FQNEAQ. Trimming at V came to 5 bases and at J to 4 bases, leaving 12 bases not matched to a gene. In DNA, the CDR3 is TGTGCCAGCAGCACCCACCCGGGGACAGGGCTAGGAAACACCATATATTTT. Its translation is CASSTHPGTGLGNTIYF.

The V gene is TRBV7-9, the J gene TRBJ2-1; 9 nucleotides line up with TRBD1. This CDR3 spans 18 amino acids. CDR1 and CDR2 from the germline V gene are SEHNR and FQNEAQ (reference sequence). V lost 4 bases to trimming and J lost 4 bases; unmatched junction nucleotides: 14. The CDR3 here is CASSSTPPGTGTYNEQFF. CDR3 DNA: TGTGCCAGCAGCTCTACGCCCCCCGGGACAGGGACTTACAATGAGCAGTTCTTC.

V usage is TRBV5-1 and J usage is TRBJ2-2; a possible D gene is TRBD2 (6 bases). This CDR3 region has 14 residues. Between the trimmed V and J ends, which lost 3 bases and 6 bases, there was a span of 12 bases. Per germline, CDR1 SGHRS and CDR2 YFSETQ. The CDR3 sequence is CASSSGLLPGELFF. The DNA of the CDR3 is TGCGCCAGCAGCTCCGGACTATTACCCGGGGAGCTGTTTTTT.

The chain couples TRBV19 to TRBJ2-7; TRBD2 matches at 7 bases. V was clipped by 5 bases and J by 0 bases; unmatched bases: 7. This CDR3 comprises 15 residues. Germline assignment: CDR1 LNHDA and CDR2 SQIVND (reference sequence). CDR3: CASSSLGTNSYEQYF. The CDR3 DNA sequence: TGTGCCAGTAGTTCTTTGGGGACTAACTCCTACGAGCAGTACTTC.

In its sample, this clone was seen many times. The chain joins TRBV18 to TRBJ1-1; D might be TRBD1 (5 bases). Germline V gene sequence: CDR1 KGHSH, CDR2 LQKENI. Trimming shortened V by 0 bases and J by 0 bases, and 14 bases separated the two germline ends. This CDR3 contains 17 residues. CDR3: CASSPPLTGPMNTEAFF. CDR3 in DNA: TGTGCCAGCTCACCACCCCTAACAGGTCCTATGAACACTGAAGCTTTCTTT. Looking up the rest from reference TRBV18 and TRBJ1-1 gives the full variable domain: NAGVMQNPRHLVRRRGQEARLRCSPMKGHSHVYWYRQLPEEGLKFMVYLQKENIIDESGMPKERFSAEFPKEGPSILRIQQVVRGDSAAYFCASSPPLTGPMNTEAFFGQGTRLTVV.

V gene TRBV10-3 combines with J gene TRBJ2-5, with D maybe TRBD2 (6 bases). Per the germline V gene, CDR1 is ENHRY and CDR2 is SYGVKD. Trimming took 3 bases from V and 5 from J, leaving 16 bases between them. This CDR3 contains 15 residues. CDR3 residues: CAISDSLGGWETQYF. For the CDR3, the DNA is TGTGCCATCAGTGACTCGCTGGGGGGATGGGAGACCCAGTACTTC.

This rearrangement joins TRBV6-1 to TRBJ2-5; 8 nucleotides line up with TRBD2. Germline V gene sequence: CDR1 MNHNS, CDR2 SASEGT. The V segment lost 7 bases and the J segment 5 bases; nucleotides outside the gene matches: 3. The CDR3 has 12 amino acids. The CDR3 loop reads CASISGGETQYF. The CDR3 region has the DNA TGTGCCAGCATCTCGGGGGGGGAGACCCAGTACTTC.

For this clone: Different DNA sequences within this sample yield the same CDR3. In DNA form, the CDR3 reads TGTGCCAGCAGCGGGACAGCCCAAGAGACCCAGTACTTC. Its protein is CASSGTAQETQYF. The V and J genes are TRBV9 and TRBJ2-5, with D maybe TRBD1 (6 bases). V lost 3 bases to trimming and J lost 1 base, with 7 bases between them. The CDR3 consists of 13 residues. Germline V gene sequence: CDR1 SGDLS, CDR2 YYNGEE.

The table lists this clone with a few counts. This chain links TRBV4-2 with TRBJ1-1; maybe TRBD1 (5 bases). The CDR3 runs to 19 residues. In germline, CDR1 is LGHNA, CDR2 YNFKEQ. Trimming took 0 bases from V and 4 from J, leaving 24 bases between them. As DNA, the CDR3 is TGTGCCAGCAGCCAAGAAATGTCAGGGAGAAGTATAGGAGTCACTGAAGCTTTCTTT. It translates to CASSQEMSGRSIGVTEAFF.

This clone came up once. This chain uses TRBV5-4 with TRBJ1-3; 7 bases agree with TRBD1. Trimming removed 1 base from V and 2 bases from J; junction bases left unmatched: 0. In germline, CDR1 is SGHNT, CDR2 YYREEE (reference sequence). CDR3 size: 14 residues. CDR3 amino acids: CASSLRGPGNTIYF. The DNA of the CDR3 is TGTGCCAGCAGCTTGAGGGGGCCTGGAAACACCATATATTTT.